This entry lists 3 T cell receptor beta chains sequenced from one sample in a study of T-cell memory formation after mild COVID-19 (TCRdb year 2021). Library prep was done by 5' RACE. The reads were generated on an Illumina NovaSeq 6000. In TCRdb, the public reads were trimmed at Q25 with fastp and aligned with MiXCR, with productive beta chains retained. Merged by CDR3 protein, the rows form single entries marked with the most common genes and DNA. This sample is represented by some 260,000 distinct CDR3 sequences; roughly 15% of them were singletons. The ten largest make up 3% to 4.5% of the sample. Material for sequencing was PBMCs or a T cell subset sorted from them (not recorded which). The receptors originated from a young man who had mild COVID-19 (a few samples of this study predate the infection). The sample titles of this study are shuffled in the database, so cell type and time point are left out; the donor was told from shared clones.

This clonotype was observed many times. The V and J genes are TRBV20-1 and TRBJ2-5, with D perhaps assigned TRBD1 or TRBD2 (5 bases each). CDR1 and CDR2 (germline): DFQATT, SNEGSKA (reference sequence). V was clipped by 0 bases and J by 5 bases, with 19 bases between them. The CDR3 has 16 amino acids. Here the CDR3 reads CSARDPSLGVRETQYF. The CDR3 bases are TGCAGTGCTAGAGATCCGTCGCTGGGGGTCCGGGAGACCCAGTACTTC.

This clonotype was picked up a small number of times. The CDR3 is CASSLAGEPRGGFF. DNA of the CDR3: TGCGCCAGCAGCTTGGCCGGGGAGCCCCGGGGGGGATTCTTC. The chain uses TRBV5-1 and TRBJ2-1; TRBD2 matches 8 bases. V lost 0 bases and J lost 16; bases outside the gene matches: 12. This CDR3 is built from 14 residues. Germline lookup yields CDR1 SGHRS and CDR2 YFSETQ.

This chain joins TRBV6-5 and TRBJ2-3; the D is unclear. Germline CDR1 and CDR2: MNHEY and SVGAGI. This CDR3 is built from 13 residues. The V end lost 6 bases, the J end lost 2 bases, and 9 bases lay between the germline ends. The CDR3 region is CASRGISTDTQYF. The CDR3 DNA reads TGTGCCAGCAGGGGGATCTCCACAGATACGCAGTATTTT.